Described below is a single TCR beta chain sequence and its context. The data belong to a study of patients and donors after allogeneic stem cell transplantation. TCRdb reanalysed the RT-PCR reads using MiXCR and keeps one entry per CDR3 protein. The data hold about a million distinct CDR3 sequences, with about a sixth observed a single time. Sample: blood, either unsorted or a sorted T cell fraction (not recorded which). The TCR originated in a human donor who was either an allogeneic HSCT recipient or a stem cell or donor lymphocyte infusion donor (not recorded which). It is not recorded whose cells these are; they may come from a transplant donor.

CDR3 DNA: TGTGCCAGCAGCCAAGATTTAAGGGGCTCTGAAGCTTTCTTT. It encodes CASSQDLRGSEAFF. The chain uses TRBV4-2 and TRBJ1-1; D possibly corresponds to TRBD1 (5 bases). The germline V gene has CDR1 LGHNA and CDR2 YNFKEQ. V shed 0 bases and J shed 6 bases, with 11 bases lying between them. This CDR3 has 14 amino acids.